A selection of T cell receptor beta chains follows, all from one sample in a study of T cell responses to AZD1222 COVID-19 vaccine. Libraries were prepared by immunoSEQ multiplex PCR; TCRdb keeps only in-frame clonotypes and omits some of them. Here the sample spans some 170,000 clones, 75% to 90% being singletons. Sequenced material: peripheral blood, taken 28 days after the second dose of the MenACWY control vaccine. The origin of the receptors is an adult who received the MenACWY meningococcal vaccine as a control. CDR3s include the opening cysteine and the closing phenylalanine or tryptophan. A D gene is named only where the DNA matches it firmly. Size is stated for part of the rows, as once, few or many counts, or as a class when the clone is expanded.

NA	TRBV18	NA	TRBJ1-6	TGTGCCAGCTCTCTTTCCCCACCCGGGGCTTCACCCCTCCACTTT	CASSLSPPGASPLHF
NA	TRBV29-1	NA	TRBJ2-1	TGCAGCGTTGAAGAGTTGAGTACAGGGCACAATGAGCAGTTCTTC	CSVEELSTGHNEQFF
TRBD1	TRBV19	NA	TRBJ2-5	TGTGCCAGTAGTATCACAGGGGGCGCGTTAGAGACCCAGTACTTC	CASSITGGALETQYF
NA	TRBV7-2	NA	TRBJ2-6	TGTGCCAGCAGCTTAGCGCTGTCTGGGGCCAACGTCCTGACTTTC	CASSLALSGANVLTF
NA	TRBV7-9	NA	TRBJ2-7	TGTGCCAGCAGCTTACCGGCTACCTACGAGCAGTACTTC	CASSLPATYEQYF
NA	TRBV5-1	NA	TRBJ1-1	TGCGCCAGCAGCTTGGACCAGAACACTGAAGCTTTCTTT	CASSLDQNTEAFF
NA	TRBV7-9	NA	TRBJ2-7	TGTGCCAGCAGCTTAGGAGGGATACTCGGGGAGCAGTACTTC	CASSLGGILGEQYF
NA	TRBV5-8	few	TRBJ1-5	TGTGCCAGCAGCCGTAGGGGCTATAGCAATCAGCCCCAGCATTTT	CASSRRGYSNQPQHF
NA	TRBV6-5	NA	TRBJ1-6	TGTGCCAGCAGTTACGTAGCGAGGACCCCGAATTCACCCCTCCACTTT	CASSYVARTPNSPLHF
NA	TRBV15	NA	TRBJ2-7	TGTGCCACCAGCAGACGGGACGCTGCCTACGAGCAGTACTTC	CATSRRDAAYEQYF
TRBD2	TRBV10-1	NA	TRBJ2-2	TGCGCCTCCACCGGGACTAGCGGGACCGGGGAGCTGTTTTTT	CASTGTSGTGELFF
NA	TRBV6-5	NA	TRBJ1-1	TGTGCCAGCAGTTACTCTCAGGGAGGGGGGACCACTGAAGCTTTCTTT	CASSYSQGGGTTEAFF
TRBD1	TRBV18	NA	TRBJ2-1	TGTGCCAGCTCACCACCAGGGGACAGGGCATACAATGAGCAGTTCTTC	CASSPPGDRAYNEQFF
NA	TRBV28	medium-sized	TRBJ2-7	TGTGCCAGCAGGGGAATTGAGGGCGAGCAGTACTTC	CASRGIEGEQYF
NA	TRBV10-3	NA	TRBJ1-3	TGTGCCATCCGTAATGTCCCGAACTCTGGAAACACCATATATTTT	CAIRNVPNSGNTIYF
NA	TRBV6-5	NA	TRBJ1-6	TGTGCCAGCAGTTACCTGGTCGAGAATTCACCCCTCCACTTT	CASSYLVENSPLHF
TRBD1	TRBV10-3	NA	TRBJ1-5	TGTGCCACTGGACAGGGGGCGAAACAGCCCCAGCATTTT	CATGQGAKQPQHF
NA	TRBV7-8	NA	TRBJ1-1	TGTGCCAGCACACTCGTAGGCACTGAAGCTTTCTTT	CASTLVGTEAFF
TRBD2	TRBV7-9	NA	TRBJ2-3	TGTGCCAGCAGCTTACAAGGAGCGGGAGGAGATACGCAGTATTTT	CASSLQGAGGDTQYF
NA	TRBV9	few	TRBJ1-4	TGTGCCAGCAGCCCTAGTGGGGGGACGAATGAAAAACTGTTTTTT	CASSPSGGTNEKLFF
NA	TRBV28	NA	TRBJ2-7	TGTGCCAGCAGTTTACCCATGGCCTACGAGCAGTACTTC	CASSLPMAYEQYF
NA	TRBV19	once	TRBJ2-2	TGTGCCAGTAGCCTTTGGGCTCAGACCGGGGAGCTGTTTTTT	CASSLWAQTGELFF